The present entry profiles one TCR beta chain with its context. This record comes from a study of blood T cell repertoires in COVID-19. On the study more broadly: The cDNA or gDNA used as material had been derived from T cells, B-cell-depleted T cells, or PBMCs.

The V gene end was trimmed by 1 base and the J gene end by 4 bases; junction bases not matched to a gene: 5. The CDR3 is 16 amino acids. The germline V gene has CDR1 MNHNS and CDR2 SASEGT. As handled by the study authors: Scientists estimated how many nucleated cells there were by amplifying reference gene primers. TCRdb's table, derived via immunoSEQ multiplex PCR, lists solely in-frame clones and lacks some. The V and J calls and clone size are taken from that table; D and trimming were inferred from the DNA. Of 35,000 to 50,000 clones in the sample, 92% were seen once. J is TRBJ2-7 and V is TRBV6-1; 12 bases match TRBD1. The sample consisted of peripheral blood. This receptor was taken from a man aged 45-65 years with active COVID-19. This chain's CDR3 is CASSEVGQGAGYEQYF. The DNA of the CDR3 is TGTGCCAGCAGTGAAGTGGGACAGGGGGCGGGATACGAGCAGTACTTC.